This T cell receptor (beta chain) was recorded in a study of blood T cell repertoires in COVID-19. Turning to the study itself: The United States, Italy and Spain were the sources of the acute and convalescent COVID-19 samples.

Participants' own reports of clinical history determined their cohort assignment. Participants in the exposed group had met a COVID-19 case in the 2 weeks before joining the study. The V segment lost 2 bases and the J segment 2 bases; nucleotides outside the gene matches: 3. Germline values: CDR1 GTSNPN, CDR2 SVGIG (reference sequence). This CDR3 has 15 residues. Assay used: immunoSEQ multiplex PCR; TCRdb lists only in-frame clones, some missing. The sample has about 250,000 clones; about four fifths are singletons. V usage is TRBV30 and J usage is TRBJ1-6; 7 bases fit TRBD1. The source of this sequence is a man aged 40-49 years who had been exposed to COVID-19. Sequencing was carried out using PBMCs or T cells enriched from blood (not recorded which). In DNA, the CDR3 is TGTGCCTGGAGTAAGGACAGGCCCTATAATTCACCCCTCCACTTT. It translates to CAWSKDRPYNSPLHF.